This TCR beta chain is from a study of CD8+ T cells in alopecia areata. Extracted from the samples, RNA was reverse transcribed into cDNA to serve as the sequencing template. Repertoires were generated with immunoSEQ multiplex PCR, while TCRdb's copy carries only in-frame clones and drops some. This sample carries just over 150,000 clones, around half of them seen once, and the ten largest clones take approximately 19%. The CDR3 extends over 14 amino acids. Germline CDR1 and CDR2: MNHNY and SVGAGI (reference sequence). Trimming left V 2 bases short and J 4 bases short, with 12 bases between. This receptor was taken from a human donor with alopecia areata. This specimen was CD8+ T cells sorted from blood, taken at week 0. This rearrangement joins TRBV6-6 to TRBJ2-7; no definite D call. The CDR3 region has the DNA TGTGCCAGCAGTTACCAGGACCGGCGATACGAGCAGTACTTC. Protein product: CASSYQDRRYEQYF.